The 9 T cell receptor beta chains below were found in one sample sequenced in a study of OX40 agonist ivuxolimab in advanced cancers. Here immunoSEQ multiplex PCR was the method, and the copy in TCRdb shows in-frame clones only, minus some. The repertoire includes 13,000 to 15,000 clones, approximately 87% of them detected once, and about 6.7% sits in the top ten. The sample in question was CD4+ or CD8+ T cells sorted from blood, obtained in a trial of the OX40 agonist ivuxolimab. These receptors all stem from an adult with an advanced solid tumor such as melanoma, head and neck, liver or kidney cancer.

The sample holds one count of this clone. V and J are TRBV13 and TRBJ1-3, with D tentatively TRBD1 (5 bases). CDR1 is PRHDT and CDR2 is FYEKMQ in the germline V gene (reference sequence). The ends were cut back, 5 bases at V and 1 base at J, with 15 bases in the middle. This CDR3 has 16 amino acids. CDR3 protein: CASSTAGFLSGNTIYF. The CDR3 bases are TGTGCCAGCAGCACGGCAGGGTTCCTATCTGGAAACACCATATATTTT.

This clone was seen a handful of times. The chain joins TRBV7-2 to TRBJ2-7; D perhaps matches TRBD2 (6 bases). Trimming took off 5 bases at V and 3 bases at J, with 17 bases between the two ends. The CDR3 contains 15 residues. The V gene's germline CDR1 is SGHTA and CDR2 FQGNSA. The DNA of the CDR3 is TGTGCCAGCAGCCCCTCGCTGGACTACCACTACGAGCAGTACTTC. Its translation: CASSPSLDYHYEQYF.

Written as DNA, the CDR3 is TGTGCCAGCAGCTTAGAAAGCACCTACGAGCAGTACTTC. It is translated as CASSLESTYEQYF. The chain employs TRBV7-2 and TRBJ2-7; D unresolved. The CDR3 spans 13 residues. Germline V lookup: CDR1 SGHTA, CDR2 FQGNSA. V was trimmed by 1 base and J by 2 bases, leaving 6 bases between them.

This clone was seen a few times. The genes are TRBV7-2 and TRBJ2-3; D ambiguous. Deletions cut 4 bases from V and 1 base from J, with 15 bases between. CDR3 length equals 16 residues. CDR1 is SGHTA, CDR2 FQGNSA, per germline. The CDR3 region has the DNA TGTGCCAGCAGCTCGCCGACAATGCTACGCACAGATACGCAGTATTTT. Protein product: CASSSPTMLRTDTQYF.

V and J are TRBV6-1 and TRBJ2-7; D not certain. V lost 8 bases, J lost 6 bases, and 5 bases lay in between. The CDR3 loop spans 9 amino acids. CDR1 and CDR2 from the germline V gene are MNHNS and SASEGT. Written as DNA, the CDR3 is TGTGCCAGCCCAGGCGAGCAGTACTTC. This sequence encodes CASPGEQYF.

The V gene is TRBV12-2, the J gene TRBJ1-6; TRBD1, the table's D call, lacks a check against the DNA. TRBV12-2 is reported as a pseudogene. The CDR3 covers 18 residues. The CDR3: CASRLAMGRRLHNSPLHF. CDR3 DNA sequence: TGTGCAAGTCGCTTAGCGATGGGCAGAAGGTTGCATAATTCACCCCTCCACTTT.

The CDR3 sequence: CASSLRQNSYEQYF. CDR3 in DNA: TGTGCCAGCAGCTTGAGACAGAACTCCTACGAGCAGTACTTC. The V call is TRBV7-8, the J call TRBJ2-7, with a weak D call TRBD1 (5 bases). Trimming removed 3 bases at V and 0 bases at J, with 9 bases between. CDR3 size: 14 residues. The germline CDR1 and CDR2 sequences are SGHVS and FQNEAQ. Variable domain in full (rest from reference TRBV7-8 and TRBJ2-7): GAGVSQSPRYKVAKRGQDVALRCDPISGHVSLFWYQQALGQGPEFLTYFQNEAQLDKSGLPSDRFFAERPEGSVSTLKIQRTQQEDSAVYLCASSLRQNSYEQYFGPGTRLTVT.

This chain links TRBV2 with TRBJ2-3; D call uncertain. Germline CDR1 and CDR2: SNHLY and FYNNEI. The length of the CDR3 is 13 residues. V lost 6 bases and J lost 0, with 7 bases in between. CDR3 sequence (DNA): TGTGCCAGCAGGGTGGGGAGCACAGATACGCAGTATTTT. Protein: CASRVGSTDTQYF.

The CDR3 DNA sequence: TGTGCCAGCAGTGAGGGGGTGGCAAACACTGAAGCTTTCTTT. It yields the protein CASSEGVANTEAFF. The rearrangement joins TRBV2 to TRBJ1-1; a weak D match, TRBD1 (5 bases). V was trimmed by 3 bases and J by 2 bases, leaving 10 bases between them. The CDR3 runs 14 residues. Germline CDR1 SNHLY, CDR2 FYNNEI. The variable domain in full, completed from reference TRBV2 and TRBJ1-1, reads EPEVTQTPSHQVTQMGQEVILRCVPISNHLYFYWYRQILGQKVEFLVSFYNNEISEKSEIFDDQFSVERPDGSNFTLKIRSTKLEDSAMYFCASSEGVANTEAFFGQGTRLTVV.